This is a list of T cell receptor beta chains from one sample in a study of T cells after somatic rescue of genetic block. Assay: immunoSEQ multiplex PCR; the TCRdb copy retains only in-frame clones and omits some. The table records around 64,000 clones, under 95% of them present only once. The sequencing input was peripheral blood mononuclear cells (PBMCs). These receptors all come from a man aged 40-49 years. The CDR3 runs from the conserved cysteine through the conserved F or W. Fields, in order: V gene, clone size, J gene, D gene, CDR3 protein, CDR3 DNA. D genes are given only for firm matches. Clone size, where shown, is once, few, many, or a class for clones that have expanded.

TRBV5-1	NA	TRBJ2-1	NA	CASSWAVGGESYNEQFF	TGCGCCAGCAGCTGGGCGGTTGGGGGCGAATCCTACAATGAGCAGTTCTTC
TRBV4-1	NA	TRBJ1-2	NA	CASSPEGYGYTF	TGCGCCAGCAGCCCGGAGGGTTATGGCTACACCTTC
TRBV7-8	NA	TRBJ2-3	TRBD2	CASRLAGGDTQYF	TGTGCCAGCAGACTAGCGGGGGGAGATACGCAGTATTTT
TRBV7-2	NA	TRBJ2-2	TRBD2	CASSPASSGMAGELFF	TGTGCCAGCAGCCCCGCGAGTAGCGGGATGGCCGGGGAGCTGTTTTTT
TRBV7-2	NA	TRBJ2-1	NA	CASSSPRNEQFF	TGTGCCAGCAGCTCGCCGAGGAATGAGCAGTTCTTC
TRBV2	NA	TRBJ2-7	TRBD1	CASSEALQGQGAVEQYF	TGTGCCAGCAGTGAAGCGCTCCAGGGACAGGGGGCGGTTGAGCAGTACTTC
TRBV14	few	TRBJ2-7	TRBD2	CASSRTSGGSYEQYF	TGTGCCAGCAGCCGGACTAGCGGGGGTTCCTACGAGCAGTACTTC
TRBV9	NA	TRBJ2-2	NA	CASSVFMRTPQAAGELFF	TGTGCCAGCAGCGTTTTTATGCGCACCCCCCAAGCCGCCGGGGAGCTGTTTTTT
TRBV4-2	NA	TRBJ1-3	NA	CASSPGTNFVDTIYF	TGTGCCAGCAGCCCCGGGACTAATTTTGTAGACACCATATATTTT
TRBV25-1	few	TRBJ1-4	NA	CASGGNEKLFF	TGTGCGAGCGGAGGTAATGAAAAACTGTTTTTT
TRBV9	NA	TRBJ2-7	NA	CASSATGLSGHEQYF	TGTGCCAGCAGCGCGACAGGTCTTTCTGGTCACGAGCAGTACTTC
TRBV5-5	NA	TRBJ2-5	NA	CASSLVEGLETQYF	TGTGCCAGCAGCTTGGTTGAAGGGCTAGAGACCCAGTACTTC
TRBV6-1	NA	TRBJ2-7	TRBD1	CASSTGGKYEQYF	TGTGCCAGCAGCACAGGGGGCAAGTACGAGCAGTACTTC
TRBV27	NA	TRBJ2-7	TRBD2	CASSTRTSGFYEQYF	TGTGCCAGCAGTACGAGGACTAGCGGGTTCTACGAGCAGTACTTC
TRBV9	once	TRBJ2-1	NA	CASSVDARNEQFF	TGTGCCAGCAGCGTAGATGCGAGGAATGAGCAGTTCTTC
TRBV2	NA	TRBJ2-7	NA	CASSAPPRAYEQYF	TGTGCCAGCAGCGCGCCGCCCAGGGCTTACGAGCAGTACTTC
TRBV21-1	NA	TRBJ1-5	NA	CASSPGHQSGSNQPQHF	TGTGCCAGCAGCCCGGGACACCAATCGGGTAGCAATCAGCCCCAGCATTTT
TRBV6-5	NA	TRBJ2-2	TRBD1	CASSFSRTGNTGELFF	TGTGCCAGCAGTTTTAGCCGGACAGGGAACACCGGGGAGCTGTTTTTT
TRBV18	NA	TRBJ2-1	TRBD1	CASSHRDREQFF	TGTGCCAGCTCACACCGGGACAGGGAGCAGTTCTTC
TRBV4-2	NA	TRBJ1-2	NA	CASSHTAQGYTF	TGTGCCAGCAGCCATACGGCCCAAGGCTACACCTTC
TRBV14	NA	TRBJ2-7	TRBD2	CASSRGGALVQYF	TGTGCCAGCAGTCGCGGGGGGGCCTTAGTGCAGTACTTC
TRBV27	NA	TRBJ2-5	TRBD2	CASSLRGGPQETQYF	TGTGCCAGCAGTTTACGCGGGGGGCCCCAAGAGACCCAGTACTTC
TRBV2	once	TRBJ2-6	NA	CASSPEGGRSGANVLTF	TGTGCCAGCAGCCCAGAGGGAGGCCGCTCTGGGGCCAACGTCCTGACTTTC
TRBV7-9	NA	TRBJ1-2	NA	CAAGAEYGYTF	TGTGCCGCAGGGGCGGAATATGGCTACACCTTC
TRBV18	NA	TRBJ2-5	NA	CASSPGEVQYF	TGTGCCAGCTCACCCGGGGAGGTCCAGTACTTC
TRBV2	NA	TRBJ2-3	TRBD1	CASSAGTGEDTQYF	TGTGCCAGCAGTGCCGGGACAGGGGAAGATACGCAGTATTTT
TRBV13	NA	TRBJ2-2	TRBD2	CASSSLRLAQVGELFF	TGTGCCAGCAGCTCCCTCCGACTAGCCCAAGTCGGGGAGCTGTTTTTT
TRBV6-5	NA	TRBJ2-3	TRBD2	CASRLSGSAADTQYF	TGTGCCAGCAGACTTAGCGGGAGCGCCGCAGATACGCAGTATTTT
TRBV19	NA	TRBJ2-1	TRBD2	CATSGTGVRGSGSGSYNEQFF	TGTGCCACTTCAGGGACGGGAGTTAGAGGTAGCGGGAGTGGCTCCTACAATGAGCAGTTCTTC
TRBV28	NA	TRBJ1-4	TRBD1	CASSLSDRFEKLFF	TGTGCCAGCAGTTTATCGGACAGGTTTGAAAAACTGTTTTTT
TRBV7-2	NA	TRBJ2-3	TRBD2	CASSSGLGSTQYF	TGTGCCAGCAGCTCGGGACTAGGGAGTACGCAGTATTTT
TRBV15	NA	TRBJ2-1	TRBD2	CATSRALAGQFF	TGTGCCACCAGCAGAGCACTAGCGGGACAGTTCTTC
TRBV4-2	NA	TRBJ1-2	NA	CASSPLDSSNYGYTF	TGTGCCAGCAGCCCCCTGGACAGTTCTAACTATGGCTACACCTTC
TRBV6-1	NA	TRBJ2-7	NA	CASQNEGGHTYEQYF	TGTGCCAGCCAAAACGAGGGCGGACATACCTACGAGCAGTACTTC
TRBV19	NA	TRBJ1-3	NA	CASSGISGNTIYF	TGTGCCAGTAGTGGTATCTCTGGAAACACCATATATTTT
TRBV5-4	NA	TRBJ2-3	TRBD2	CASSLLAGSTDTQYF	TGTGCCAGCAGCCTACTAGCGGGAAGCACAGATACGCAGTATTTT
TRBV5-1	NA	TRBJ2-5	NA	CASSFSQLPETQYF	TGCGCCAGCAGCTTCTCTCAGTTGCCGGAGACCCAGTACTTC
TRBV7-3	NA	TRBJ1-1	NA	CASSAAGKTEAFF	TGTGCCAGCAGCGCTGCAGGGAAAACTGAAGCTTTCTTT
TRBV5-1	NA	TRBJ2-1	NA	CASSLEWGADEQFF	TGCGCCAGCAGCTTGGAATGGGGGGCGGATGAGCAGTTCTTC